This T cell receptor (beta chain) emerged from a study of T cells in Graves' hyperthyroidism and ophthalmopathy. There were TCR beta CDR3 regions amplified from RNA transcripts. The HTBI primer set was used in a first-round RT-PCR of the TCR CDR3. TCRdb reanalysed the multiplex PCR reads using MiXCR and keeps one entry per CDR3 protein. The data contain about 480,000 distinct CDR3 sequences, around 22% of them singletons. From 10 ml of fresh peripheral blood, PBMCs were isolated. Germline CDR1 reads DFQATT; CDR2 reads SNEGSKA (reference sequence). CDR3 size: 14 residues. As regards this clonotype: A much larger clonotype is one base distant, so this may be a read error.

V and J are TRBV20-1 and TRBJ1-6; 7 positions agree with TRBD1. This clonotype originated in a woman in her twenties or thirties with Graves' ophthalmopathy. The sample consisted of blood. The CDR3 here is CSASFDRVKSPIHF. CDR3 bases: TGCAGTGCTAGCTTTGACAGGGTTAAGTCACCCATCCACTTT.